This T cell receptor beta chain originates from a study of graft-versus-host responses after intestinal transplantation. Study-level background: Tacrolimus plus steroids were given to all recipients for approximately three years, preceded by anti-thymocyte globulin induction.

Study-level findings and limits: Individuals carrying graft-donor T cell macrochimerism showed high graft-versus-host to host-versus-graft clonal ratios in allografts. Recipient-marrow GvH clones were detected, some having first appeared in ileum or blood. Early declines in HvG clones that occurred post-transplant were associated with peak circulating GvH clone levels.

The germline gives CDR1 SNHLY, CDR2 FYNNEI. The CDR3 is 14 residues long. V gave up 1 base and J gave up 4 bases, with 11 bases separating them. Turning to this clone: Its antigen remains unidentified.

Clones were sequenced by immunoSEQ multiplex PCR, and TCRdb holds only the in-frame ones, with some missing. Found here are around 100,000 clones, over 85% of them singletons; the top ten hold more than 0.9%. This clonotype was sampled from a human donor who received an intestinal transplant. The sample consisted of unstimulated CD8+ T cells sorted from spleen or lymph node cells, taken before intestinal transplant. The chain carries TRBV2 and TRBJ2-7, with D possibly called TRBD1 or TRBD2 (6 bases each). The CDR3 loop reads CASSEVEGEYEQYF. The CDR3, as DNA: TGTGCCAGCAGTGAAGTGGAGGGGGAATACGAGCAGTACTTC.